This TCR beta chain stems from a study of blood T cell repertoires in COVID-19. Study-wide background: Acute-phase and convalescent COVID-19 samples originated in the United States, Italy and Spain. Sample material is recorded as cDNA or gDNA derived from T cells, B-cell-depleted T cells, or PBMCs.

CDR3 length: 13 residues. V gave up 6 bases and J gave up 6 bases, with 14 bases separating them. The germline V gene encodes CDR1 LNHDA and CDR2 SQIVND (reference sequence). Authors' analysis steps: For nucleated cells, counts were estimated from reference gene primer amplification. Some clones are missing from TCRdb's copy, which holds only in-frame ones; the method was immunoSEQ multiplex PCR. The D gene and trimming were derived from the DNA, and the V and J assignments and clone size from that table. The table shows 120,000 to 150,000 clones, with roughly 88% occurring only once. The receptor comes from a woman in her forties or fifties in a cohort sampled during active or convalescent COVID-19. The J gene is TRBJ1-1, the V gene TRBV19, with a tentative D call TRBD1 (6 bases). Sequencing was carried out using peripheral blood. The CDR3 DNA sequence: TGTGCCAGTAGACCACAGGGTTTCCCTGAAGCTTTCTTT. It codes for CASRPQGFPEAFF.